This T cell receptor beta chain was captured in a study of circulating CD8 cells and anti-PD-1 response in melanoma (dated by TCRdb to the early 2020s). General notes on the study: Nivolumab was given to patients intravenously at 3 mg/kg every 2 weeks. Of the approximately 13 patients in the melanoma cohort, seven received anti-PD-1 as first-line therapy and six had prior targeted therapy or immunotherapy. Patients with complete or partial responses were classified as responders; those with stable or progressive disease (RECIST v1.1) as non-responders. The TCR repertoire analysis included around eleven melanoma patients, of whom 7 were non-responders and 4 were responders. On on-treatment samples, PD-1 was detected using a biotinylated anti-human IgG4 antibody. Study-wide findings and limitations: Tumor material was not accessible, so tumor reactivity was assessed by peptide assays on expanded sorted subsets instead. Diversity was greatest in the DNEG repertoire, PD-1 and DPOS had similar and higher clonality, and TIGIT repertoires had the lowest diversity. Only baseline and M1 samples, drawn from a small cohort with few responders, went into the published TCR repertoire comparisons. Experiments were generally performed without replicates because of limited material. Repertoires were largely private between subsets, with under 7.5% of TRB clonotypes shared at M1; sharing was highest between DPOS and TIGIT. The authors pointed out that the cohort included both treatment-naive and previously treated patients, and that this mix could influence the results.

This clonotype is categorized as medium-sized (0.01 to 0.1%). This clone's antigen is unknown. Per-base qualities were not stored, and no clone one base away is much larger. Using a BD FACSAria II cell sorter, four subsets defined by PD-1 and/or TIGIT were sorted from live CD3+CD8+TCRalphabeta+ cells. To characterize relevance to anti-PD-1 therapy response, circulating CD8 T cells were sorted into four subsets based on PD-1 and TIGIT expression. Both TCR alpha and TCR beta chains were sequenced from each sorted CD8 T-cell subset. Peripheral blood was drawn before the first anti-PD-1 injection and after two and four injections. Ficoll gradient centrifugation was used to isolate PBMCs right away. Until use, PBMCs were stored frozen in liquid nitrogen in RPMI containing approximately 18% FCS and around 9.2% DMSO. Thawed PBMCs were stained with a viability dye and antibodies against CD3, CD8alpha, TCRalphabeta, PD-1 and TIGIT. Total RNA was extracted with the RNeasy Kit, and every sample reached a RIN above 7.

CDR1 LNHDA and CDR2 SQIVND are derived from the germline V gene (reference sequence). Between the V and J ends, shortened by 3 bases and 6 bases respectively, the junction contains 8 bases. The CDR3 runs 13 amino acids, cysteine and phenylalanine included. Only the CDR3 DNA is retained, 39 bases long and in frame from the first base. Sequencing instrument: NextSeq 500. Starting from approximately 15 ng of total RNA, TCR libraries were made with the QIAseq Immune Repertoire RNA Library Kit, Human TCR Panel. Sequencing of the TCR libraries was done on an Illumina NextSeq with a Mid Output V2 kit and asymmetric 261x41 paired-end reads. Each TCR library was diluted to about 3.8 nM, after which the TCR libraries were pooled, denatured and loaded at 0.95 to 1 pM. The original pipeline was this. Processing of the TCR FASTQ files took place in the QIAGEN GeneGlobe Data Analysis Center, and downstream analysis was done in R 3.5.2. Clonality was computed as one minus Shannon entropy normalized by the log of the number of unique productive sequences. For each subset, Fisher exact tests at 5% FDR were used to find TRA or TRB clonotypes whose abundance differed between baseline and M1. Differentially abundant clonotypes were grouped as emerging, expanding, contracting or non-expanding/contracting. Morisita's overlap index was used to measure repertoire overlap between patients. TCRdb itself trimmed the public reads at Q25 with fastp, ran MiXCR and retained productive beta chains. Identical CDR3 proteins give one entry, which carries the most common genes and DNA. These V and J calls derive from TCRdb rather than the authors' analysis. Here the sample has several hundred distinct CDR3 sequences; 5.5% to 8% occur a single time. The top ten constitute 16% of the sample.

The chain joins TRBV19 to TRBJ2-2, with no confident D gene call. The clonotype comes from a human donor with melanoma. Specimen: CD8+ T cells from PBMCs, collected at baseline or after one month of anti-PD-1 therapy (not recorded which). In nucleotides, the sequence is TGTGCCAGTAGTATGTCGACGGCCGGGGAGCTGTTTTTT. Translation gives CASSMSTAGELFF.